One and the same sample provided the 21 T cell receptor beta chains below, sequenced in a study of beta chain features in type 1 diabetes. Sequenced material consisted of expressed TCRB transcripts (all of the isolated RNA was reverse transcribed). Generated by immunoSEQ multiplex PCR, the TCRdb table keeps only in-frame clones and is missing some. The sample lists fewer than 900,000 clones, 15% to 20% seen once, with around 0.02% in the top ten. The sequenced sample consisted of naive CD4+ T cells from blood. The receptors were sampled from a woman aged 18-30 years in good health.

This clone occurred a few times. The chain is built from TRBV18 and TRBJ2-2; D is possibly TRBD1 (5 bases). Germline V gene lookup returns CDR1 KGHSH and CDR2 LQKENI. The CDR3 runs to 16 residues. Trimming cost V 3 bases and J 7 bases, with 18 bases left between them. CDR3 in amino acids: CASSPYDSPRGGELFF. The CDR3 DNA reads TGTGCCAGCTCACCCTACGACTCGCCAAGGGGCGGGGAGCTGTTTTTT.

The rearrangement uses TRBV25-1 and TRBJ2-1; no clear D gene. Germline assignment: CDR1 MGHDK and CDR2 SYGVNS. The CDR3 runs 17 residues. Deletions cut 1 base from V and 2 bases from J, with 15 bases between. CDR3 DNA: TGTGCCAGCAGTGAATGGGGTGGCTCTGTCACCTACAATGAGCAGTTCTTC. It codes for CASSEWGGSVTYNEQFF.

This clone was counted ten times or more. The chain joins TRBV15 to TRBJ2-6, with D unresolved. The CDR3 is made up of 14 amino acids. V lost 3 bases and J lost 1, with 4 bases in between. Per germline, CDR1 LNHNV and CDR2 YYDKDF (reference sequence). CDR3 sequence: CATSSLSGANVLTF. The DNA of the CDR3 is TGTGCCACCAGCAGTTTGTCTGGGGCCAACGTCCTGACTTTC.

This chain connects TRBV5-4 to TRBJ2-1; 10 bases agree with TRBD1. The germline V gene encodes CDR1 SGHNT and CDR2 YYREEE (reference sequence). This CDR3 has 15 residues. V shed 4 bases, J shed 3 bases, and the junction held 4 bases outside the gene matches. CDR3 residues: CASSMGQGIYNEQFF. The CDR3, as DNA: TGTGCCAGCAGCATGGGACAGGGGATCTACAATGAGCAGTTCTTC.

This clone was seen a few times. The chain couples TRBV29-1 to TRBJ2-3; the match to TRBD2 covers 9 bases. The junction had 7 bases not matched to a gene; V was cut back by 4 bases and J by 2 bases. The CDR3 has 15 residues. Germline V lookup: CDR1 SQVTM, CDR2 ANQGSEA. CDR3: CSVGRLAGLTDTQYF. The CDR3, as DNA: TGCAGCGTTGGTCGGCTAGCGGGACTCACAGATACGCAGTATTTT.

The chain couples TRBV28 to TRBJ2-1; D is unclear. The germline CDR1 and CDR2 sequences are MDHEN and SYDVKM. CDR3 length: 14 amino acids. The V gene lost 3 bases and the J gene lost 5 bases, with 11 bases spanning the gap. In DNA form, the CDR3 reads TGTGCCAGCAGTTTGGAACGGGTAGACAATGAGCAGTTCTTC. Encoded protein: CASSLERVDNEQFF.

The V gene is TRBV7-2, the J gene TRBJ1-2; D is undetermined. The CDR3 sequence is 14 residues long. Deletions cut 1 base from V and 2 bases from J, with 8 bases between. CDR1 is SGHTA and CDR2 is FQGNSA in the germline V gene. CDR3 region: CASSLVKGNYGYTF. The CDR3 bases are TGTGCCAGCAGCTTAGTGAAGGGAAACTATGGCTACACCTTC.

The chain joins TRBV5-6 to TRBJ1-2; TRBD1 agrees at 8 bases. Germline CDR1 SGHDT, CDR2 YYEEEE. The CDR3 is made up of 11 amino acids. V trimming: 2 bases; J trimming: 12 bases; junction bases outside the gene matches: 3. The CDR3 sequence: CASSFDRGDTF. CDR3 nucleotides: TGTGCCAGCAGCTTCGACAGGGGCGACACCTTC.

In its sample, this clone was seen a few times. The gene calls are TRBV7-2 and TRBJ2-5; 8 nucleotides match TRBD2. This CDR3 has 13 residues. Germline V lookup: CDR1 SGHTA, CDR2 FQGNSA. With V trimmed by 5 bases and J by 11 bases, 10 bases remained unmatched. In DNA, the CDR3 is TGTGCCAGCAGCCTCGATTCCGGGACTAGTCAGTACTTC. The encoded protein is CASSLDSGTSQYF.

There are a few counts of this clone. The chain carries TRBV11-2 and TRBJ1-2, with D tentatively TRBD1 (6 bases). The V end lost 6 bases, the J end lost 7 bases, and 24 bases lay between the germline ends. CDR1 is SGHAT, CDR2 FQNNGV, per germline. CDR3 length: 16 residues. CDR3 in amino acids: CASRSISLGALGGYTF. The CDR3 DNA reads TGTGCCAGCAGATCCATCTCGTTGGGGGCGCTTGGTGGCTACACCTTC.

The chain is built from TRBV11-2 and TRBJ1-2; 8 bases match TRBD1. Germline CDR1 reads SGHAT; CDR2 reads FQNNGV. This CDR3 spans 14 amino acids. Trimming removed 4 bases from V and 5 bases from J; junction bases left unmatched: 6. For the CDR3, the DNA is TGTGCCAGCAGCTCGACAGGGGCCCAATATGGCTACACCTTC. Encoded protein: CASSSTGAQYGYTF.

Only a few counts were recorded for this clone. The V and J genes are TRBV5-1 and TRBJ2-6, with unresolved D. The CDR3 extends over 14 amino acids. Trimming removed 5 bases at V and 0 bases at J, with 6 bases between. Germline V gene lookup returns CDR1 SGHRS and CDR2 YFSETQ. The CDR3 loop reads CASRNTSGANVLTF. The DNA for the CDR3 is TGCGCCAGCAGGAATACCTCTGGGGCCAACGTCCTGACTTTC. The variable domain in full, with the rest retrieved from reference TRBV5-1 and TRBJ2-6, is KAGVTQTPRYLIKTRGQQVTLSCSPISGHRSVSWYQQTPGQGLQFLFEYFSETQRNKGNFPGRFSGRQFSNSRSEMNVSTLELGDSALYLCASRNTSGANVLTFGAGSRLTVL.

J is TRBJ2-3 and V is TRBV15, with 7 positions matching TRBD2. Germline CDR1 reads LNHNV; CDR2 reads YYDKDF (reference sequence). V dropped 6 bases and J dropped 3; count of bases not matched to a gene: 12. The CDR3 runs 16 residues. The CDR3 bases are TGTGCCACCAGAAACGGGAGGCTTTCAGGTACAGATACGCAGTATTTT. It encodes CATRNGRLSGTDTQYF.

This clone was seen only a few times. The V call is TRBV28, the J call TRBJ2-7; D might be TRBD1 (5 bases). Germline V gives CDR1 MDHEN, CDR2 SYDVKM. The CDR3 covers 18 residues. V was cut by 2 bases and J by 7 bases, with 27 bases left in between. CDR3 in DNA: TGTGCCAGCAGTTTAGCGGTCCCTACAGGATCTCTACGCAGGGAGCAGTACTTC. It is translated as CASSLAVPTGSLRREQYF.

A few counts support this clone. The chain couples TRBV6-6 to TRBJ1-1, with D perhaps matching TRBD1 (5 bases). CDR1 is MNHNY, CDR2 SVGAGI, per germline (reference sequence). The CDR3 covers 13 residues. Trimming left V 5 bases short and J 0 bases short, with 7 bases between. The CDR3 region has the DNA TGTGCCAGCAGTCGGACACTGAACACTGAAGCTTTCTTT. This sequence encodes CASSRTLNTEAFF.

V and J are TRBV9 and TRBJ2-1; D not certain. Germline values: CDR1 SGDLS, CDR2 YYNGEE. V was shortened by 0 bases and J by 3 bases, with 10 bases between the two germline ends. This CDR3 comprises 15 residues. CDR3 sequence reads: CASSVGGSLYNEQFF. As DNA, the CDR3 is TGTGCCAGCAGCGTAGGAGGTTCCCTCTACAATGAGCAGTTCTTC.

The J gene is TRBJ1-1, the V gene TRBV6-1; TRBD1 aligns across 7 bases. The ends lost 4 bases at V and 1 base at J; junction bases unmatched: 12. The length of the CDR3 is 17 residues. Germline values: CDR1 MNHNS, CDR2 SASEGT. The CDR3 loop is CASSGPGQRRRNTEAFF. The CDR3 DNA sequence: TGTGCCAGCAGTGGACCGGGACAGCGGAGGAGGAACACTGAAGCTTTCTTT.

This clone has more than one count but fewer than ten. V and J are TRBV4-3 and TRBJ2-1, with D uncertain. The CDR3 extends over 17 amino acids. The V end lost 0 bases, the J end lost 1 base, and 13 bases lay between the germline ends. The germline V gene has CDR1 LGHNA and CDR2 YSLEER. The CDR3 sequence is CASSQDIGLKSYNEQFF. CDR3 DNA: TGCGCCAGCAGCCAAGATATCGGGCTTAAGTCCTACAATGAGCAGTTCTTC.

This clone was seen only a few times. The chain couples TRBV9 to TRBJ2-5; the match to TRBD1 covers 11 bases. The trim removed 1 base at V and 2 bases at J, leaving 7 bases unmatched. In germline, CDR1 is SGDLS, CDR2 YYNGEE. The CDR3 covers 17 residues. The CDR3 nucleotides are TGTGCCAGCAGCGTATCGGTAGGGACAGGGGGGCAAGAGACCCAGTACTTC. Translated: CASSVSVGTGGQETQYF.

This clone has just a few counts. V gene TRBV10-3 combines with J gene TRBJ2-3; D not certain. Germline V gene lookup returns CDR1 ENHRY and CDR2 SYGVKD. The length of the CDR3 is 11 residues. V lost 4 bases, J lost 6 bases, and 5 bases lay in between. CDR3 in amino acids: CAISVRDTQYF. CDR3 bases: TGTGCCATCAGTGTAAGGGATACGCAGTATTTT.

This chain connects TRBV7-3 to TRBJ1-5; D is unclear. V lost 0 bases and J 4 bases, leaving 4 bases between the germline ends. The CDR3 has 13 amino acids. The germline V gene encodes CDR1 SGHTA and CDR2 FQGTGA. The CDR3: CASSLTRNQPQHF. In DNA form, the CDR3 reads TGTGCCAGCAGCTTAACCAGGAATCAGCCCCAGCATTTT.